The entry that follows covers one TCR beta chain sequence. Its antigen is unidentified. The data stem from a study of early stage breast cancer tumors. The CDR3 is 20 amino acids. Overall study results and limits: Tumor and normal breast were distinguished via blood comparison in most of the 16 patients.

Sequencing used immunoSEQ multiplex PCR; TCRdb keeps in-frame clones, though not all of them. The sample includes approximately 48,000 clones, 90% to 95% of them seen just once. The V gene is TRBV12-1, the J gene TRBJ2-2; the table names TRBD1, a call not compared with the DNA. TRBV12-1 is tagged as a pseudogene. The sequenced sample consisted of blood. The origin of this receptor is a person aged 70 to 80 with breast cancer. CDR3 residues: CASSFARLQGRRLNTGELFF. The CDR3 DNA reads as TGTGCCAGCAGCTTTGCGCGGTTACAGGGACGCAGGCTTAACACCGGGGAGCTGTTTTTT.